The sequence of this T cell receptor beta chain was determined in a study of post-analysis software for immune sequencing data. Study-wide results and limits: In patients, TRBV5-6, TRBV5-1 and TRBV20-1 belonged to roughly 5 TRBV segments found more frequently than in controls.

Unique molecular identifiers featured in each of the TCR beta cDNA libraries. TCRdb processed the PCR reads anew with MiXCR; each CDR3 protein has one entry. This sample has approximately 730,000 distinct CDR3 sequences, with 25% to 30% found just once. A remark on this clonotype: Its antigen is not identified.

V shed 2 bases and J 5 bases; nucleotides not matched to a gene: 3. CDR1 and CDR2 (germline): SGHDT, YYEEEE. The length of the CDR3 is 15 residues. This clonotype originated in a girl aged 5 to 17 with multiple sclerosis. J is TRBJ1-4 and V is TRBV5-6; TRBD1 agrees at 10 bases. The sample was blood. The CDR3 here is CASSFRTGGNEKLFF. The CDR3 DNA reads TGTGCCAGCAGCTTTCGGACAGGGGGAAATGAAAAACTGTTTTTT. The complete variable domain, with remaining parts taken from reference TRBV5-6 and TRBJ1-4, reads DAGVTQSPTHLIKTRGQQVTLRCSPKSGHDTVSWYQQALGQGPQFIFQYYEEEERQRGNFPDRFSGHQFPNYSSELNVNALLLGDSALYLCASSFRTGGNEKLFFGSGTQLSVL.